This passage covers 29 T cell receptor beta chains from one sample sequenced in a study of T cell responses to AZD1222 COVID-19 vaccine. Data came from immunoSEQ multiplex PCR; TCRdb stores just in-frame clones and leaves some out. The table shows fewer than 150,000 clones, with roughly 84% occurring only once. The sequenced sample was peripheral blood, obtained on day 0 of AZD1222 vaccination. Receptor source: an adult in good health.

The rearrangement uses TRBV25-1 and TRBJ1-6; maybe TRBD1 (5 bases). CDR1 MGHDK and CDR2 SYGVNS come from the germline V gene. CDR3 size: 15 residues. V lost 3 bases to trimming and J lost 2 bases, with 8 bases between them. For the CDR3, the DNA is TGTGCCAGCAGTGACGGACAAACCTATAATTCACCCCTCCACTTT. Amino acid sequence: CASSDGQTYNSPLHF.

This chain links TRBV5-1 with TRBJ2-5; 9 bases map to TRBD1. Germline V CDR1 and CDR2: SGHRS, YFSETQ. This CDR3 is 14 amino acids long. With 2 bases clipped from V and 4 bases from J, the junction kept 3 bases outside the gene matches. The CDR3 region has the DNA TGCGCCAGCAGCTTCGCGGGACAGGGAGAGACCCAGTACTTC. Encoded protein: CASSFAGQGETQYF.

The V gene is TRBV18, the J gene TRBJ2-3; 12 nucleotides align to TRBD2. The germline CDR1 and CDR2 sequences are KGHSH and LQKENI. The length of the CDR3 is 16 residues. The V segment lost 6 bases and the J segment 2 bases; nucleotides outside the gene matches: 6. The CDR3 sequence: CASSRGLAGTTDTQYF. The CDR3 nucleotides are TGTGCCAGCTCCCGCGGACTAGCGGGGACCACAGATACGCAGTATTTT.

The chain recombines TRBV5-4 with TRBJ2-2; weak D call: TRBD2 (7 bases). This CDR3 has 19 residues. V lost 2 bases to trimming and J lost 6 bases, with 26 bases between them. The V gene's germline CDR1 is SGHNT and CDR2 YYREEE (reference sequence). The CDR3 coding sequence is TGTGCCAGCAGCTTTGGCGAAGCCTACGGGGGGCGAAAATCCGGGGAGCTGTTTTTT. This encodes CASSFGEAYGGRKSGELFF.

The chain combines TRBV7-9 with TRBJ1-6; D call uncertain. Germline V gene lookup returns CDR1 SEHNR and CDR2 FQNEAQ (reference sequence). The CDR3 has 14 amino acids. V was trimmed by 1 base and J by 7 bases, leaving 8 bases between them. The CDR3 nucleotides are TGTGCCAGCAGCTTAGAAGGCAGAAATTCACCCCTCCACTTT. Translated, it gives CASSLEGRNSPLHF.

The chain employs TRBV5-1 and TRBJ1-4; D gene ambiguous. The CDR3 contains 16 residues. Germline loops: CDR1 SGHRS, CDR2 YFSETQ. The germline V and J ends were trimmed by 0 bases and 5 bases, with 14 bases remaining between them. The DNA of the CDR3 is TGCGCCAGCAGCTTGGGAGAAGGACGCAAAAATGAAAAACTGTTTTTT. It translates to CASSLGEGRKNEKLFF.

CDR3 sequence: CASSFGQGAGTGELFF. In DNA, the CDR3 is TGTGCCAGCAGCTTCGGACAGGGGGCTGGCACCGGGGAGCTGTTTTTT. J is TRBJ2-2 and V is TRBV7-6; 11 nucleotides agree with TRBD1. CDR1 and CDR2 from the germline V gene are SGHVS and FNYEAQ. CDR3 length: 16 residues. Germline trimming cut 3 bases from V and 4 bases from J; bases unmatched to any gene: 4.

This clone has only one observation. This sequence joins TRBV11-2 and TRBJ1-2, with no clear D. The CDR3 is 16 amino acids. V lost 1 base, J lost 2 bases, and 14 bases lay in between. Germline values: CDR1 SGHAT, CDR2 FQNNGV. CDR3 sequence reads: CASSLGPMTGNYGYTF. The DNA of the CDR3 is TGTGCCAGCAGCTTAGGACCGATGACGGGGAACTATGGCTACACCTTC.

This clone came up a few times. The V gene is TRBV7-8, the J gene TRBJ2-7, with no clear D. The germline V and J ends were trimmed by 0 bases and 3 bases, with 9 bases remaining between them. This CDR3 is 14 amino acids long. CDR1 and CDR2 (germline): SGHVS, FQNEAQ. CDR3 nucleotides: TGTGCCAGCAGCTTAGCCTTGGGGATCTACGAGCAGTACTTC. It yields the protein CASSLALGIYEQYF.

The chain joins TRBV29-1 to TRBJ2-3, with D maybe TRBD2 (6 bases). Looked up from germline, CDR1 is SQVTM and CDR2 is ANQGSEA. V dropped 3 bases and J dropped 3 bases, with 10 bases sitting between them. CDR3 size: 13 residues. CDR3 DNA: TGCAGCGTTGAGCGGGGCGAGACAGATACGCAGTATTTT. Translation: CSVERGETDTQYF.

The chain carries TRBV9 and TRBJ1-2; the D is unclear. The CDR3 totals 13 residues. In germline, CDR1 is SGDLS, CDR2 YYNGEE. V lost 0 bases and J lost 5, with 8 bases in between. Here the CDR3 reads CASSVVSEYGYTF. As DNA, the CDR3 is TGTGCCAGCAGCGTAGTGTCAGAATATGGCTACACCTTC.

The chain joins TRBV24-1 to TRBJ2-3; TRBD1 agrees at 7 bases. This CDR3 has 16 residues. Trimming cost V 4 bases and J 6 bases; bases outside gene matches: 12. CDR1 and CDR2 from the germline V gene are KGHDR and SFDVKD. As DNA, the CDR3 is TGTGCCACCAGTGAAGGACAGGTGGGGACGGGGGATACGCAGTATTTT. This codes for CATSEGQVGTGDTQYF.

The table lists this clone with a few counts. V is TRBV6-1 and J is TRBJ1-6, with unresolved D. Germline values: CDR1 MNHNS, CDR2 SASEGT. V was cut by 1 base and J by 7 bases, with 8 bases left in between. The CDR3 length is 14 residues. The CDR3: CASSEDLGNSPLHF. The DNA for the CDR3 is TGTGCCAGCAGTGAAGACCTCGGGAATTCACCCCTCCACTTT.

This clone was detected only once. The chain carries TRBV2 and TRBJ2-5; D is possibly TRBD2 (6 bases). Germline loops: CDR1 SNHLY, CDR2 FYNNEI. V was cut by 5 bases and J by 5 bases, with 12 bases left in between. CDR3 length equals 13 residues. CDR3 amino acids: CASSKEGYETQYF. The CDR3 bases are TGTGCCAGCAGTAAGGAGGGTTACGAGACCCAGTACTTC.

This sequence joins TRBV21-1 and TRBJ1-6. TRBV21-1 is a known pseudogene. This CDR3 contains 15 residues. CDR3 nucleotides: TGTGCCAGCAGTCAAGATTGCTCCTATAATTCACCCCTCCACTTT. It codes for CASSQDCSYNSPLHF.

This clone has just a few counts. The J gene is TRBJ1-2, the V gene TRBV27; D may be TRBD1 (5 bases). This CDR3 is 13 amino acids long. Deletions cut 3 bases from V and 5 bases from J, with 10 bases between. The germline V gene encodes CDR1 MNHEY and CDR2 SMNVEV (reference sequence). In DNA form, the CDR3 reads TGTGCCAGCAGTTTCAAGGGGTGGTATGGCTACACCTTC. It codes for CASSFKGWYGYTF.

The rearrangement uses TRBV29-1 and TRBJ2-3; no firm D call. V gave up 8 bases and J gave up 4 bases, with 13 bases separating them. CDR1 is SQVTM, CDR2 ANQGSEA, per germline. The CDR3 loop spans 12 amino acids. The CDR3 region is CSSRVGPDTQYF. CDR3 bases: TGCAGCTCTCGTGTGGGCCCAGATACGCAGTATTTT.

The rearrangement joins TRBV27 to TRBJ2-3; 12 bases align to TRBD2. V lost 3 bases, J lost 0 bases, and 7 bases stayed unmatched. CDR1 is MNHEY, CDR2 SMNVEV, per germline (reference sequence). The CDR3 extends over 18 amino acids. CDR3 bases: TGTGCCAGCAGTTTCCAACGACTAGCGGGGGCTAGCACAGATACGCAGTATTTT. It codes for CASSFQRLAGASTDTQYF.

This clone was found once. J is TRBJ1-1 and V is TRBV5-1; 11 bases are a match to TRBD1. V lost 4 bases and J lost 6; bases outside the gene matches: 8. In germline, CDR1 is SGHRS, CDR2 YFSETQ. This CDR3 is 15 amino acids long. The CDR3 is CASSGTDRGQAEAFF. CDR3 DNA sequence: TGCGCCAGCAGCGGAACGGACAGGGGGCAGGCTGAAGCTTTCTTT.

In its sample, this clone was seen a few times. This rearrangement joins TRBV11-2 to TRBJ2-7, with D perhaps matching TRBD2 (5 bases). The germline V and J ends were trimmed by 5 bases and 1 base, with 18 bases remaining between them. The germline CDR1 and CDR2 sequences are SGHAT and FQNNGV. The CDR3 is 16 residues long. The CDR3 sequence is CASSRRAEGISYEQYF. DNA for the CDR3: TGTGCCAGCAGCCGAAGGGCCGAGGGTATTTCCTACGAGCAGTACTTC.

The chain couples TRBV4-3 to TRBJ1-1; unclear D gene. The germline V gene encodes CDR1 LGHNA and CDR2 YSLEER. Trimming stripped 1 base from V and 0 bases from J, with 9 bases between. The CDR3 contains 15 residues. In DNA form, the CDR3 reads TGCGCCAGCAGCCAAGGGCCTGCAATGAACACTGAAGCTTTCTTT. Protein product: CASSQGPAMNTEAFF.

The J gene is TRBJ2-1, the V gene TRBV19; D remains ambiguous. The CDR3 length is 15 residues. Germline V lookup: CDR1 LNHDA, CDR2 SQIVND (reference sequence). V gave up 2 bases and J gave up 0 bases, with 8 bases separating them. DNA of the CDR3: TGTGCCAGTAGTATAAGGCACCGCTCCTACAATGAGCAGTTCTTC. Protein: CASSIRHRSYNEQFF.

This clone was seen only a few times. The V gene is TRBV3-1 (or the pseudogene TRBV3-2), the J gene TRBJ1-2, with 7 bases aligning to TRBD1. V was pared by 5 bases and J by 3 bases, with 12 bases of the junction left unmatched. This CDR3 comprises 16 residues. The germline V gene has CDR1 LGHDT and CDR2 YNNKEL (reference sequence). This CDR3 is CASSEHDREVDYGYTF. CDR3 DNA sequence: TGTGCCAGCAGCGAACACGACAGGGAAGTGGACTATGGCTACACCTTC.

V is TRBV11-3 and J is TRBJ2-1, with 9 bases lining up with TRBD1. This CDR3 region has 15 residues. The ends lost 4 bases at V and 5 bases at J; junction bases unmatched: 6. CDR1 is SGHNT, CDR2 YENEEA, per germline. The CDR3 DNA is TGTGCCAGCAGCTCCGGACAGGGGACGGACAATGAGCAGTTCTTC. Residues: CASSSGQGTDNEQFF.

This clone was seen only once. The rearrangement uses TRBV6-1 and TRBJ2-3; no firm D call. This CDR3 region has 14 residues. V was shortened by 2 bases and J by 6 bases, with 12 bases between the two germline ends. The germline gives CDR1 MNHNS, CDR2 SASEGT. The CDR3 loop is CASSEQMNPDTQYF. DNA of the CDR3: TGTGCCAGCAGTGAACAAATGAACCCTGATACGCAGTATTTT.

This chain joins TRBV28 and TRBJ2-1; D gene ambiguous. Germline assignment: CDR1 MDHEN and CDR2 SYDVKM. The CDR3 totals 13 residues. V lost 7 bases, J lost 9 bases, and 16 bases lay in between. CDR3 protein: CASTLSLIGEQFF. DNA of the CDR3: TGTGCCAGCACCCTCTCCCTAATTGGTGAGCAGTTCTTC.

The chain recombines TRBV5-1 with TRBJ2-1; 7 nucleotides line up with TRBD2. Germline CDR1 and CDR2: SGHRS and YFSETQ. The junction had 8 bases not matched to a gene; V was cut back by 4 bases and J by 7 bases. The CDR3 loop spans 14 amino acids. The chain's CDR3 is CASSAAGTKNEQFF. The DNA for the CDR3 is TGCGCCAGCAGCGCAGCCGGGACTAAGAATGAGCAGTTCTTC.

Only a few counts were recorded for this clone. This chain links TRBV4-1 with TRBJ1-4; tentative D call: TRBD1 (5 bases). The length of the CDR3 is 12 residues. The V and J ends lost 1 base and 9 bases respectively, with 6 bases between them. Looked up from germline, CDR1 is MGHRA and CDR2 is YSYEKL. The CDR3 DNA follows: TGCGCCAGCAGCCAAGCGGGACAAAAACTGTTTTTT. Amino acids: CASSQAGQKLFF.

The chain employs TRBV6-5 and TRBJ1-2, with a weak D call TRBD1 (5 bases). This CDR3 has 14 residues. CDR1 is MNHEY, CDR2 SVGAGI, per germline. The germline V and J ends were trimmed by 5 bases and 3 bases, with 13 bases remaining between them. The DNA of the CDR3 is TGTGCCAGCAGTCCAGGGTTAGGTCACTATGGCTACACCTTC. Encoded protein: CASSPGLGHYGYTF.